This T cell receptor beta chain was found in a study of neoadjuvant nivolumab and ipilimumab in lung cancer. Sequencing used immunoSEQ multiplex PCR; TCRdb keeps in-frame clones, though not all of them. This sample has tens of thousands of clones, with over 75% found just once. CDR1 and CDR2 from the germline V gene are SGDLS and YYNGEE. The CDR3 spans 16 residues. V was pared by 4 bases and J by 4 bases, with 17 bases between. This clone was detected only once. What it recognizes is unknown. General study points: From pretherapy to surgery, tumor richness and clonality rose with dual therapy.

The chain uses TRBV9 and TRBJ2-2, with D possibly called TRBD1 or TRBD2 (5 bases each). Sequenced material: peripheral blood, taken after neoadjuvant nivolumab, alone or with ipilimumab, at or shortly before surgery. The receptor's source is an adult with non-small cell lung cancer. The CDR3 here is CASSPWTRGATGELFF. DNA of the CDR3: TGTGCCAGCAGCCCCTGGACGAGGGGCGCCACCGGGGAGCTGTTTTTT.